This is a list of T cell receptor beta chains from one sample in a study of monozygotic twins with inflammatory bowel disease. TCRdb reprocessed the 5' RACE reads; each CDR3 protein has one entry and no DNA is given. The repertoire table contains 400,000 to 500,000 distinct CDR3 sequences. Sequencing used blood. The receptor source for this set is a human donor with ulcerative colitis or Crohn's disease, or a healthy co-twin of an affected twin (not recorded which). Both conserved end residues are part of each CDR3. Each record gives: J gene, V gene, CDR3 protein.

>TRBJ2-2|TRBV15
CATSSYAAGELFF
>TRBJ2-7|TRBV12-3/TRBV12-4
CASSLRSGGGSYEQYF
>TRBJ2-3|TRBV12-3/TRBV12-4
CASSWTSGGSTDTQYF
>TRBJ2-7|TRBV6-2/TRBV6-3
CASRRLAGEQYF
>TRBJ2-3|TRBV30
CAWSVDHPADTQYF
>TRBJ2-3|TRBV12-3/TRBV12-4
CASSLTSGGTDTQYF
>TRBJ1-6|TRBV7-6
CASSPGQENSPLHF
>TRBJ2-7|TRBV6-2/TRBV6-3
CASRLTRDSSYEQYF
>TRBJ1-5|TRBV11-2
CASSPNRPQHF
>TRBJ1-2|TRBV5-5
CASSQQGHYGYTF
>TRBJ2-3|TRBV29-1
CSVGGLFPPDTQYF
>TRBJ1-5|TRBV12-3/TRBV12-4
CASRSTGVDNQPQHF
>TRBJ1-2|TRBV30
CAWSVGGNGYTF
>TRBJ1-2|TRBV4-1
CASSQDEGGHYGYTF
>TRBJ2-3|TRBV5-4
CASSLAGRRTDTQYF
>TRBJ1-1|TRBV18
CASSPRDLEMNTEAFF
>TRBJ2-7|TRBV2
CASSEGGLHYEQYF
>TRBJ1-5|TRBV7-2
CASAGQINQPQHF
>TRBJ2-2|TRBV5-1
CASSWGPGLATGELFF
>TRBJ1-6|TRBV19
CASSVRQGGNSPLHF
>TRBJ2-7|TRBV10-3
CAISESMPGKTYEQYF
>TRBJ2-7|TRBV30
CAWRSLATQYF
>TRBJ2-5|TRBV20-1
CSARASGLETQYF
>TRBJ2-3|TRBV11-2
CASSPLTSGGARSTDTQYF
>TRBJ1-4|TRBV5-1
CASSLTGSEKLFF
>TRBJ1-2|TRBV3-1
CASRGQLMGGYTF
>TRBJ1-2|TRBV20-1
CSASKGVHRGTGYTF
>TRBJ2-7|TRBV6-2/TRBV6-3
CASRKGLFQYF
>TRBJ1-2|TRBV5-1
CASSEGGAYGYTF
>TRBJ2-3|TRBV7-9
CASSLGGKGTDTQYF
>TRBJ2-3|TRBV2
CASSEGTSGNADTQYF
>TRBJ1-5|TRBV20-1
CSARERTGGFGQPQHF
>TRBJ1-1|TRBV7-9
CASSPQVNTEAFF
>TRBJ2-5|TRBV5-5
CASSSVGGGETQYF
>TRBJ2-5|TRBV29-1
CSVESDRGLGQETQYF
>TRBJ2-5|TRBV20-1
CSASGEQETQYF
>TRBJ2-6|TRBV28
CASSLFGLFGANVLTF
>TRBJ1-1|TRBV23-1
CASSHRGSQGRAGVNTEAFF
>TRBJ1-1|TRBV2
CASSEPVAGNTEAFF
>TRBJ1-1|TRBV19
CASSIDPTGISTEAFF
>TRBJ2-7|TRBV19
CASSGDLYEQYF
>TRBJ1-5|TRBV7-9
CASSLGSGVGPQHF
>TRBJ2-1|TRBV7-9
CASSWGPEAYNEQFF
>TRBJ2-7|TRBV20-1
CSARVGESPYEQYF
>TRBJ1-6|TRBV3-1
CASSRFRDRHSPLHF
>TRBJ2-3|TRBV9
CASSPQAGVVTDTQYF
>TRBJ1-4|TRBV24-1
CATSDPSQGEKLFF
>TRBJ2-2|TRBV4-3
CASSQATSIANTGELFF
>TRBJ2-3|TRBV7-2
CASGTSGSRRTDTQYF
>TRBJ2-7|TRBV28
CASSLGLYGSYEQYF
>TRBJ2-7|TRBV4-1
CASSQELAGAREQYF
>TRBJ1-5|TRBV12-3/TRBV12-4
CASSSLAVSRDRRGQPQHF
>TRBJ2-5|TRBV6-2/TRBV6-3
CASSYGPGREAPTQYF
>TRBJ1-1|TRBV10-3
CAIREGQGTSEAFF
>TRBJ2-2|TRBV7-8
CASRPRVVWGNHTGELFF
>TRBJ2-3|TRBV12-3/TRBV12-4
CASSPGRSGVTDTQYF